This is a list of T cell receptor beta chains from one sample in a study of cytomegalovirus exposure and HLA in healthy donors. The assay was immunoSEQ multiplex PCR, and TCRdb's table has in-frame clones only and misses some. The data show 150,000 to 200,000 clones, 84% seen once. Sequenced input: PBMCs. These receptor sequences come from a man under 40 in good health and CMV-seropositive. The CDR3 runs from the conserved cysteine through the conserved F or W. Each record gives: clone size, D gene, J gene, CDR3 length, V gene, CDR3 DNA, CDR3 protein. A D gene is named only where the DNA matches it firmly. Size values are once, few and many counts, or a class for expanded clones, and some rows have none.

>NA|NA|TRBJ2-2|13|TRBV6-6
TGTGCCAGCAGTTACTCAGCCACCGGGGAGCTGTTTTTT
CASSYSATGELFF
>NA|NA|TRBJ1-4|15|TRBV2
TGTGCCAGCAGTGTACAGTATGCAACTAATGAAAAACTGTTTTTT
CASSVQYATNEKLFF
>NA|NA|TRBJ1-4|13|TRBV27
TGTGCCAGCAGAAGGACAGAGGATGAAAAACTGTTTTTT
CASRRTEDEKLFF
>NA|TRBD1|TRBJ1-5|13|TRBV6-1
TGTGCCAGCAGAGCAGGACAGGGGGAGGCCCAGCATTTT
CASRAGQGEAQHF
>NA|NA|TRBJ1-5|14|TRBV2
TGTGCCAGCAGTCTACAGGGTTCGCCTCAGCCCCAGCATTTT
CASSLQGSPQPQHF
>NA|NA|TRBJ2-3|14|TRBV9
TGTGCCAGCAGCGTCTCCCCGGTCGCAGATACGCAGTATTTT
CASSVSPVADTQYF
>few|TRBD1|TRBJ1-4|15|TRBV28
TGTGCCAGCAGTACGACAGGGTGGGCTAATGAAAAACTGTTTTTT
CASSTTGWANEKLFF
>NA|NA|TRBJ2-2|13|TRBV12-5
TGTGCTAGTGGGGGCCCTGCCGCCGGGGAGCTGTTTTTT
CASGGPAAGELFF
>NA|NA|TRBJ2-7|13|TRBV13
TGTGCCAGCAGCGGGGGACACCCCTACGAGCAGTACTTC
CASSGGHPYEQYF
>NA|TRBD2|TRBJ2-2|18|TRBV7-2
TGTGCCAGCAGCTTACAACCCCTTGGGGGGGGGAACACCGGGGAGCTGTTTTTT
CASSLQPLGGGNTGELFF
>NA|NA|TRBJ1-2|13|TRBV4-3
TGCGCCAGCAGCCAAGACAGGGACTATGGCTACACCTTC
CASSQDRDYGYTF
>NA|NA|TRBJ2-3|13|TRBV7-3
TGTGCCAGCAGCCTCCAGGTCACAGATACGCAGTATTTT
CASSLQVTDTQYF
>NA|TRBD1|TRBJ2-1|14|TRBV7-7
TGTGCTAGCAGCCACGGACAGGGATGGGATGAGCAGTTCTTC
CASSHGQGWDEQFF
>NA|TRBD2|TRBJ2-7|15|TRBV5-1
TGCGCCAGCAGCTTGAATAGCGGGAGGGTTTACGAGCAGTACTTC
CASSLNSGRVYEQYF
>NA|NA|TRBJ1-1|13|TRBV10-3
TGTGCCATCAGTGAGGGGGGCGACACTGAAGCTTTCTTT
CAISEGGDTEAFF
>NA|TRBD1|TRBJ2-7|14|TRBV25-1
TGTGCCAGCAGTGACCGGGACAGGGGCTACGAGCAGTACTTC
CASSDRDRGYEQYF
>NA|TRBD2|TRBJ2-3|15|TRBV9
TGTGCCAGCAGCACAGGACTAGCGGGGGGAGATACGCAGTATTTT
CASSTGLAGGDTQYF
>NA|NA|TRBJ2-5|16|TRBV2
TGTGCCAGCAGTGAGCGGGGAGTACCGAAAAAAGAGACCCAGTACTTC
CASSERGVPKKETQYF
>many|NA|TRBJ2-1|12|TRBV7-8
TGTGCCAGCAGCTCCAGGGGTGGTGAGCAGTTCTTC
CASSSRGGEQFF
>few|NA|TRBJ2-7|11|TRBV7-9
TGTGCCAGCAGCGCAACAGGCGAGCAGTACTTC
CASSATGEQYF
>NA|TRBD2|TRBJ2-5|13|TRBV29-1
TGCAGCGTTCGTCACTCGGGGGAGGGGACCCAGTACTTC
CSVRHSGEGTQYF
>once|NA|TRBJ1-5|15|TRBV2
TGTGCCAGCAGCCCGCGGGCCTCAGGCGGGCAGCCCCAGCATTTT
CASSPRASGGQPQHF
>NA|NA|TRBJ1-1|14|TRBV28
TGTGCCAGCAGTTTGGCGAGCGAGGACACTGAAGCTTTCTTT
CASSLASEDTEAFF